The rows below give T cell receptor beta chains drawn from one sample of a study of HIV-infected patients and healthy controls. TCRdb analysed the 5' RACE reads with MiXCR anew, one entry per CDR3 protein. Of approximately 10,000 distinct CDR3 sequences in the sample, about 6.5% are singletons; the top ten hold roughly 28%. The specimen comprised blood, sampled during antiretroviral therapy. The receptors were sampled from an adult with HIV infection. The donor label of this sample is uncertain. CDR3s leave out the opening cysteine and the closing phenylalanine or tryptophan. A row's size may be missing; if present it is once, few, many or a size class.

J,size,V,CDR3
TRBJ1-1,NA,TRBV25-1,ASSEGAEAF
TRBJ2-4,NA,TRBV12-3/TRBV12-4,ASVGPTKNIQH
TRBJ2-1,NA,TRBV5-6,ASSFDGTGSSNEQF
TRBJ1-1,many,TRBV19,ASSARQGYTEAF
TRBJ2-3,medium-sized,TRBV29-1,SAPPGTRTDTQY
TRBJ2-3,many,TRBV6-1,ASSDRGRGAYTQY
TRBJ2-5,few,TRBV10-3,AISERGVRGSSQETQY
TRBJ2-7,medium-sized,TRBV4-1,ASSQRWGYEQY
TRBJ2-3,many,TRBV25-1,ASSDPAGVADTQY
TRBJ1-1,many,TRBV4-2,ASSQDRGLNTEAF
TRBJ1-4,many,TRBV20-1,SASRQGSTNEKLF
TRBJ2-1,NA,TRBV20-1,SARGLYNEQF
TRBJ2-1,many,TRBV30,AWSNGNSYNEQF
TRBJ2-1,NA,TRBV7-9,ASSFPRTSAISSYNEQF
TRBJ2-7,many,TRBV5-1,ASSHDGYEQY
TRBJ2-2,many,TRBV7-2,ASSPTAGELF
TRBJ2-2,many,TRBV20-1,SARVSGSNTGELF
TRBJ2-2,NA,TRBV3-1,ASSQAGTGELF
TRBJ2-1,many,TRBV27,ASSLLFSEQKKF
TRBJ2-7,many,TRBV10-3,AISDTGGPTEQY
TRBJ1-2,few,TRBV5-4,ASSTSTGTHTNYGYT
TRBJ2-2,medium-sized,TRBV24-1,ATSEGDPTGELF
TRBJ1-6,many,TRBV7-2,ASSPTEVNSPLH
TRBJ2-3,many,TRBV7-2,ASSFRLSTDTQY
TRBJ1-1,many,TRBV3-1,ASSLGTGNSEAF
TRBJ2-7,many,TRBV20-1,SARDPLRGGYEQY
TRBJ1-1,many,TRBV12-3/TRBV12-4,ASSLSGGGAGTEAF
TRBJ2-3,medium-sized,TRBV19,ASSMYQDRRGGTDTQY
TRBJ2-3,many,TRBV27,ASSLGGTSGYLTDTQY
TRBJ1-5,many,TRBV6-6,ASSYQGTRGQPQH
TRBJ2-5,many,TRBV7-6,ASSPGTPSAETQY
TRBJ2-1,many,TRBV6-1,ASSPTVGYNEQF
TRBJ1-1,few,TRBV5-5,ASSPQGGSNTEAF
TRBJ2-7,many,TRBV7-8,ASSPGVYRGYEQY
TRBJ1-5,NA,TRBV2,ASSEVSATGQPQH
TRBJ1-6,many,TRBV18,ASSPLSGGLDNSPLH
TRBJ2-7,medium-sized,TRBV14,ASSQITGSGYEQY
TRBJ1-2,many,TRBV6-6,ASSYSRDYGYT
TRBJ2-3,NA,TRBV20-1,SARAYGTSGGSIGTDTQY
TRBJ1-5,NA,TRBV4-3,ASSQDWGDNQPQH
TRBJ1-5,many,TRBV10-2,ASSEPGQGDQPQH
TRBJ2-2,many,TRBV24-1,ATSEPGQGAGELF
TRBJ1-1,many,TRBV7-3,ASSLQGPNTEAF
TRBJ1-1,many,TRBV7-6,ASSSRHLNTEAF
TRBJ1-4,NA,TRBV30,AWSKGQIPNEKLF
TRBJ1-3,many,TRBV7-6,ASSPQFSGNTIY
TRBJ1-5,many,TRBV12-3/TRBV12-4,ASRSDRGRQPQH
TRBJ1-1,large,TRBV7-3,ASSNRVNTEAF
TRBJ1-1,many,TRBV18,ASSTGWQAGTEAF
TRBJ2-4,NA,TRBV7-9,ASSPSLTSGTKNIQY
TRBJ1-1,many,TRBV30,AWMRVLANTEAF
TRBJ1-2,many,TRBV23-1,ASIKQGRTNYGYT
TRBJ2-2,medium-sized,TRBV5-1,ASSLKVTGELF
TRBJ1-1,medium-sized,TRBV5-1,ASSLEAGDRAF